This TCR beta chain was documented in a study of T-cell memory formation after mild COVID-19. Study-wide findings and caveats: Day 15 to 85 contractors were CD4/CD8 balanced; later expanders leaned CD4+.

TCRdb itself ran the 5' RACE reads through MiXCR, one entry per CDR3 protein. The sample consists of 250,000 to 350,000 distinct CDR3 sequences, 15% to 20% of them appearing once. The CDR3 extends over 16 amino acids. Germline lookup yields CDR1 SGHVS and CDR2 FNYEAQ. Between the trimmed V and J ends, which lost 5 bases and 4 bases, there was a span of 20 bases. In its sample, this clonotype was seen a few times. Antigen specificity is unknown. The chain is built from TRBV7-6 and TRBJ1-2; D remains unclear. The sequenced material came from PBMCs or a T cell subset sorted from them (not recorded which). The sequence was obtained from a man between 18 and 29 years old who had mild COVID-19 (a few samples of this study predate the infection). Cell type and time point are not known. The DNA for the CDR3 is TGTGCCAGCAGCCCCACCCAGTGGCAGCCGCTCTATGGCTACACCTTC. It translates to CASSPTQWQPLYGYTF. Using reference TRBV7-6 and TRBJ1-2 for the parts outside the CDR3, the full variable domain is GAGVSQSPRYKVTKRGQDVALRCDPISGHVSLYWYRQALGQGPEFLTYFNYEAQQDKSGLPNDRFSAERPEGSISTLTIQRTEQRDSAMYRCASSPTQWQPLYGYTFGSGTRLTVV.